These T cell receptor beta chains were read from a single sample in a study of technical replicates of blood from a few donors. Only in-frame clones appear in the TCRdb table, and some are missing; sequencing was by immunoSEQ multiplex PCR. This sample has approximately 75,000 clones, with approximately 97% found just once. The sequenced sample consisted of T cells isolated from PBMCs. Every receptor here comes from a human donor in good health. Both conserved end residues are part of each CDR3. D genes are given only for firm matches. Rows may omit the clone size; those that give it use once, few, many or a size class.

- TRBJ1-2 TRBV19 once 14 TGTGCCAGTAGTATCGGGGTAACTAACTATGGCTACACCTTC CASSIGVTNYGYTF
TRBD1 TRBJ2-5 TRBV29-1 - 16 TGCAGCGTAGAACCGGGACAGGGTTTTTGGGAAGAGACCCAGTACTTC CSVEPGQGFWEETQYF
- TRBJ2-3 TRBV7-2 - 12 TGTGCCAGCAGCTCACGGCTAGGCGCGCAGTATTTT CASSSRLGAQYF
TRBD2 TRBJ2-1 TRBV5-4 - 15 TGTGCCAGCAGCTTCTCGAGCGGGAGTGTGAATGAGCAGTTCTTC CASSFSSGSVNEQFF
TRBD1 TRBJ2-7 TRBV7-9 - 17 TGTGCCAGCAGCTCCTCACTCCAGGGGGCCCTGGGTGGCGAGCAGTACTTC CASSSSLQGALGGEQYF
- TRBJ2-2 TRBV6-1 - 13 TGTGCCAGCAAAAAGGAGTACACCGGGGAGCTGTTTTTT CASKKEYTGELFF
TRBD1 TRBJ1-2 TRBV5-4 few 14 TGTGCCAGCAGCTTGGACAGGGGCAGCTATGGCTACACCTTC CASSLDRGSYGYTF
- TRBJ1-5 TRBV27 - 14 TGTGCCAGCAGTTTCCTCGGGGGGGATCAGCCCCAGCATTTT CASSFLGGDQPQHF
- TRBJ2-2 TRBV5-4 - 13 TGTGCCAGCAGTTCCAGGGTCACCGGGGAGCTGTTTTTT CASSSRVTGELFF
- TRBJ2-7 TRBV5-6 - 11 TGTGCCAGCAGCTCCTTCTACGAGCAGTACTTC CASSSFYEQYF